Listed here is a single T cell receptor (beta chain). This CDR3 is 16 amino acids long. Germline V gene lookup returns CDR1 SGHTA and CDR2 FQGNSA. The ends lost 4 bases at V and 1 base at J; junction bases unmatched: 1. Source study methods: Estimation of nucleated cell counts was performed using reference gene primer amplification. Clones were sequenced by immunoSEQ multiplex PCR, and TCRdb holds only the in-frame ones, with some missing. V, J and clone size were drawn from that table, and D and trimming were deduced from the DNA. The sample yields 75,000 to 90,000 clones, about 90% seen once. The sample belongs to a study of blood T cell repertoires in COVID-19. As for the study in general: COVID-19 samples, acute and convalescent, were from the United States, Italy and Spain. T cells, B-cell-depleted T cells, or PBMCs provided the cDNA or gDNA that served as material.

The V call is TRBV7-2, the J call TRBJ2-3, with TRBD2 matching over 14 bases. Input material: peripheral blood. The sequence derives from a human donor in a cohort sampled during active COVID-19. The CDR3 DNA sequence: TGTGCCAGCAGCTGGACTAGCGGGGGGCGCACAGATACGCAGTATTTT. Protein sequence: CASSWTSGGRTDTQYF.